This T cell receptor (beta chain) derives from a study of blood T cell repertoires in COVID-19 (TCRdb year 2020). At the level of the whole study: Collaborator samples came from the United States, Italy and Spain and covered acute and convalescent phases of COVID-19. The material from the prospective study consisted of cDNA or gDNA derived from T cells, B-cell-depleted T cells, or PBMCs. Subjects who had been exposed to COVID-19, were actively infected with it, or had recovered from it provided the deeply sampled blood TCRbeta repertoires that made up the dataset. The repertoires were made available in a free public database intended to serve as a resource for research on the immune response to SARS-CoV-2. Samples came from the ongoing ImmuneRACE study (first 160 participants) plus 1,254 subjects from 6 global collaborators. A de-identified subject ID, COVID-19 status, age in years and sex were almost always included in the sample metadata. HLA class I and class II types, where available, came from metadata supplied by the sample provider rather than from assay-based typing.

What the work shows at the level of the full study, not this receptor alone: How much clinical and demographic metadata was included differed by source and by participant, and the metadata was provided uncurated.

The immunoSEQ Assay, a bias-controlled multiplex PCR, was used to amplify TCRbeta CDR3 regions from genomic DNA. The authors' pipeline ran thus. Nucleated cell counts per sample were estimated from amplification of reference gene primers within the assay. To quantify the absolute abundance of each unique TCRbeta CDR3 rearrangement, sequence reads were collapsed and filtered. For each sample, productive Simpson clonality was calculated as the square root of Simpson's diversity index across productive rearrangements. In TCRdb, the immuneACCESS table is reduced to in-frame sequences with V and J assigned. These tables do not hold every clone; where another copy was compared, an unresolved V gene accounts for under half, and the others remain unexplained. The D gene and trimming were derived from the DNA, and the V and J assignments and clone size from that table. This sample holds over 250,000 clones; over 75% were observed only once. The top ten clones comprise about an eighth of the sample.

Whole blood was collected in K2EDTA tubes by collaborating institutions according to the institutions' own protocols. For TCRbeta analysis, collaborator samples were shipped as frozen whole blood, as isolated PBMCs, or as DNA extracted from either sample type. As regards this clone: Its target antigen remains unknown. No much larger clone is present one base from it, and per-base qualities are unavailable.

This TCR was sampled from a human donor in a cohort sampled during active COVID-19. Sequences were obtained from peripheral blood.

CDR3 reads: CASSHPGQGDEQFF. The nucleotide sequence is TGTGCCAGCAGCCATCCAGGACAGGGGGATGAGCAGTTCTTC. The sequence joins TRBV7-2 to TRBJ2-1; 10 bases in the middle match TRBD1. From the germline V gene, CDR1 is SGHTA and CDR2 is FQGNSA. From its cysteine to its phenylalanine, the CDR3 spans 14 amino acids. The retained sequence is limited to the CDR3, 42 bases, with the frame set at the first base. Here V drops 5 bases and J drops 8 bases, and the junction holds 6 bases not matched to any gene. Reference TRBV7-2 and TRBJ2-1 genes cover what lies past the CDR3, so the full variable domain is GAGVSQSPSNKVTEKGKDVELRCDPISGHTALYWYRQSLGQGLEFLIYFQGNSAPDKSGLPSDRFSAERTGGSVSTLTIQRTQQEDSAVYLCASSHPGQGDEQFFGPGTRLTVL.